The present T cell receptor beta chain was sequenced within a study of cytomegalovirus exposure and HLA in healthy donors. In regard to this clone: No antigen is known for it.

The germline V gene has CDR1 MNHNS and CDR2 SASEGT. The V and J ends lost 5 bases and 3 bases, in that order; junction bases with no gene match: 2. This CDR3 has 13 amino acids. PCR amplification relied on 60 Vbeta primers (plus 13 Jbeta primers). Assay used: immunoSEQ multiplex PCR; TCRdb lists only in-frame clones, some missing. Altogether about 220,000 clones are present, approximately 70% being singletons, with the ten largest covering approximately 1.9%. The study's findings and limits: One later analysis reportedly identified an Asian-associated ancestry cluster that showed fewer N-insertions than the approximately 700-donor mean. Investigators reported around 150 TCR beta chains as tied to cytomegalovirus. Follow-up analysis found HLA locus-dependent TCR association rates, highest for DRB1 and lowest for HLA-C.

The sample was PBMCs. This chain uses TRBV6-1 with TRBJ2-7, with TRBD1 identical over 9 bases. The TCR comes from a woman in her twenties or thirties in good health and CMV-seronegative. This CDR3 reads CASSKGQGYEQYF. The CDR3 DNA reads TGTGCCAGCAGTAAGGGACAGGGCTACGAGCAGTACTTC.